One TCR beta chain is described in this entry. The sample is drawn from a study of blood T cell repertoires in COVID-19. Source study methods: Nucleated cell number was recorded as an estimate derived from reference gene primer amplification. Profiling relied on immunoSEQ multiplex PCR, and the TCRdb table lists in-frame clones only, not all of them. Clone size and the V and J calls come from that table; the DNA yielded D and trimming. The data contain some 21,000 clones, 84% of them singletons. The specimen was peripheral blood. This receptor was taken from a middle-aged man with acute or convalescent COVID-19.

The CDR3 DNA reads as TGTGCCAGCAGTTACTCTCGCACTAGCAACCAAGAGACCCAGTACTTC. Translated, it gives CASSYSRTSNQETQYF. The chain couples TRBV6-5 to TRBJ2-5; tentative D call: TRBD2 (6 bases). V lost 0 bases and J 0 bases, leaving 11 bases between the germline ends. This CDR3 region has 16 residues. Germline lookup yields CDR1 MNHEY and CDR2 SVGAGI.